The rows below give T cell receptor beta chains drawn from one sample of a study of blood T cells in healthy people across ages. One entry per CDR3 protein results from TCRdb running MiXCR on the 5' RACE reads. Of 540,000 or so distinct CDR3 sequences listed, 27% were seen once; the top ten hold approximately 17%. Material: blood. The receptor source for this set is a woman aged 70 to 79 in good health. CDR3s include the opening cysteine and the closing phenylalanine or tryptophan. The order of the fields is J gene, clone size, D gene, V gene, CDR3 DNA, CDR3 protein. A D gene is named only where the DNA matches it firmly. For some rows the clone size is stated as once, few or many, or as a class when expanded; others skip it.

>TRBJ2-5|.|TRBD2|TRBV2
TGTGCCAGCAGTCGGGACTACCCTCAAGAGACCCAGTACTTC
CASSRDYPQETQYF
>TRBJ1-2|few|.|TRBV6-5
TGTGCCAGCAGTTACAAGGCAGGGGATGGCTACACCTTC
CASSYKAGDGYTF
>TRBJ2-3|many|TRBD2|TRBV20-1
TGCAGTGCTCATCTAGCGGGCCCTAAGAGCACAGATACGCAGTATTTT
CSAHLAGPKSTDTQYF
>TRBJ2-5|many|TRBD2|TRBV18
TGTGCCAGCTCTACTAGCGGGGTCGTTCAAGAGACCCAGTACTTC
CASSTSGVVQETQYF
>TRBJ1-2|.|.|TRBV28
TGTGCCAGCAGCGATACAGTTGACTATGGCTACACCTTC
CASSDTVDYGYTF
>TRBJ2-7|.|.|TRBV7-8
TGTGCCAGCAGCTCAAACAGACCCTCCTACGAGCAGTACTTC
CASSSNRPSYEQYF
>TRBJ2-7|.|TRBD1|TRBV6-6
TGTGCCAGCAGTTACTCCCTCGAACGAGGGGGCGACGAGCAGTACTTC
CASSYSLERGGDEQYF
>TRBJ1-1|.|.|TRBV5-1
TGCGCCAGCAGCTTAGAGGGTCTTAAGGCTTTCTTT
CASSLEGLKAFF
>TRBJ2-7|few|.|TRBV5-1
TGCGCCAGCAGCTTGGGAGCCCTCTCCTACGAGCAGTACTTC
CASSLGALSYEQYF
>TRBJ2-7|few|.|TRBV5-1
TGCGCCAGCAGCTTCGGACGCAACACCTACGAGCAGTGCTTC
CASSFGRNTYEQCF
>TRBJ2-5|.|.|TRBV3-1
TGTGCCAGCAGGCATAGGGTGGAGACCCAGTACTTC
CASRHRVETQYF
>TRBJ2-5|once|TRBD2|TRBV20-1
TGCAGTGCTAGAGACCTAGCGGGGGGAGAGACCCAGTACTTC
CSARDLAGGETQYF
>TRBJ1-1|few|.|TRBV7-6
TGTGCCAGCAGAGGAGACAGGTACACTGAAGCTTTCTTT
CASRGDRYTEAFF
>TRBJ1-2|.|.|TRBV4-2
TGTGCCAGCAGCCAAGTAAGGGATTATAGCTATGGCTACACCTTC
CASSQVRDYSYGYTF
>TRBJ2-1|few|TRBD1|TRBV3-1
TGTGCCAGCAGCCACGAAGACAGGGGTTCCTACAATGAGCAGTTCTTC
CASSHEDRGSYNEQFF
>TRBJ2-5|.|.|TRBV20-1
TGCAGTGCTAGCCACGGAGGGGGAGAGACCCAGTACTTC
CSASHGGGETQYF
>TRBJ2-2|.|.|TRBV30
TGTGCCTGGAGTCCACAGGGGAACACCGGGGAGCTGTTTTTT
CAWSPQGNTGELFF
>TRBJ2-7|few|.|TRBV7-2
TGTGCCAGCAGCCCTAGCGACAGAGGGGGTCGGAACGAGCAGTACTTC
CASSPSDRGGRNEQYF
>TRBJ1-2|.|TRBD1|TRBV5-1
TGCGCCAGCAGCACCACGACAGGGGGCGCGAGGGGCTACACCTTC
CASSTTTGGARGYTF
>TRBJ2-7|.|.|TRBV2
TGTGCCAGCAGTGAAAACAGGGATAGGGCAACCTACGAGCAGTACTTC
CASSENRDRATYEQYF
>TRBJ2-1|.|TRBD1|TRBV29-1
TGCAGCCACCCGGGACAGGGGGTGGTCAATGAGCAGTTCTTC
CSHPGQGVVNEQFF
>TRBJ1-4|.|TRBD1|TRBV20-1
TGCAGTGCTAGGGGACAGGCTTCAACTAATGAAAAACTGTTTTTT
CSARGQASTNEKLFF
>TRBJ2-5|.|TRBD2|TRBV20-1
TGCAGTGCTAGAAACAGCGGGGGGCAAGAGACCCAGTACTTC
CSARNSGGQETQYF
>TRBJ2-1|.|TRBD1|TRBV7-2
TGTGCCAGCAGCTTGACAGGGGTATCCTACAATGAGCAGTTCTTC
CASSLTGVSYNEQFF
>TRBJ1-1|.|.|TRBV20-1
TGCAGTGCTCCAGGGTGGGGGAACACTGAAGCTTTCTTT
CSAPGWGNTEAFF
>TRBJ2-3|.|TRBD2|TRBV20-1
TGCAGTGCCCCGGGGGGGCGCACAGATACGCAGTATTTT
CSAPGGRTDTQYF
>TRBJ1-5|few|.|TRBV15
TGTGCCACCAGCAGAGACCTACCGGCGGGCAATCAGCCCCAGCATTTT
CATSRDLPAGNQPQHF
>TRBJ2-1|few|TRBD2|TRBV9
TGTGCCAGCAGCGTCAGCGGGGGGCCGGGGAATGAGCAGTTCTTC
CASSVSGGPGNEQFF
>TRBJ2-1|many|TRBD1|TRBV2
TGTGCCAGCAGTGAGGTGGGACAGGGTCAGAATGAGCAGTTCTTC
CASSEVGQGQNEQFF
>TRBJ2-1|few|TRBD1|TRBV20-1
TGCAGTGCACAGGGGTTGGGCAATGAGCAGTTCTTC
CSAQGLGNEQFF
>TRBJ2-5|.|.|TRBV5-1
TGCGCCAGCGGTTTGCAAGGGGGATTCCAAGAGACCCAGTACTTC
CASGLQGGFQETQYF
>TRBJ2-1|.|.|TRBV20-1
TGCAGTGCTAGAACCCTTCCTGGAGGAACAATGGTGGAGCAGTTCTTC
CSARTLPGGTMVEQFF
>TRBJ2-2|few|.|TRBV12-3/TRBV12-4
TGTGCCAGCAGTTTCCGGACTTCCACCGGGGAGCTGTTTTTT
CASSFRTSTGELFF
>TRBJ2-5|.|.|TRBV5-1
TGCGCCAGCAGCTTAAGCGGGTCCTCGGAAGAGACCCAGTACTTC
CASSLSGSSEETQYF
>TRBJ1-2|few|.|TRBV12-3/TRBV12-4
TGTGCCAGCAGTTTAGTTCCCCAGGGCTGGAGCTACACCTTC
CASSLVPQGWSYTF
>TRBJ1-1|.|.|TRBV29-1
TGCAGCGTCCAGGGCGCATACGCCGAAGCTTTCTTT
CSVQGAYAEAFF
>TRBJ1-1|.|.|TRBV29-1
TGCAGCGTTGAAGATCTTGGTGAAGCTTTCTTT
CSVEDLGEAFF
>TRBJ2-1|.|.|TRBV18
TGTGCCAGCTCACCACCAGCAGGAGGGACAGCTACCTCCTACAATGAGCAGTTCTTC
CASSPPAGGTATSYNEQFF
>TRBJ1-2|few|TRBD1|TRBV12-5
TGTGCTAGTGGTCCCTCCGGGACAGGGGTAGGCTACACCTTC
CASGPSGTGVGYTF
>TRBJ2-1|.|.|TRBV7-6
TGTGCCAGCAGCTTAGACGGATTCCCTTACAATGAGCAGTTCTTC
CASSLDGFPYNEQFF
>TRBJ2-3|few|TRBD1|TRBV6-2/TRBV6-3
TGTGCCAGCAGTTATTTAAGGGGGCGAGATACGCAGTATTTT
CASSYLRGRDTQYF
>TRBJ1-1|few|.|TRBV12-5
TGTGCTAGTGGTTTGACGAACACTGAAGCTTTCTTT
CASGLTNTEAFF
>TRBJ2-2|.|.|TRBV7-2
TGTGCCAGCAGCTCCTACTCTAGGGGGAACACCGGGGAGCTGTTTTTT
CASSSYSRGNTGELFF
>TRBJ2-2|.|TRBD1|TRBV12-3/TRBV12-4
TGTGCCAGCAGGCGGACGGGACAGGGGGGTACCGGGGAGCTGTTTTTT
CASRRTGQGGTGELFF
>TRBJ1-1|.|.|TRBV29-1
TGCAGCGTCTTATCGGGACCAGAAGCTTTCTTT
CSVLSGPEAFF